The clone carrying this T cell receptor (beta chain) has a handful of counts. The antigen remains unidentified. These data belong to a study of response to subunit inactivated influenza vaccine. General study points: The authors proposed limited new T cell recruitment per seasonal influenza vaccination.

Trimming cost V 5 bases and J 0 bases, with 14 bases left between them. The CDR3 extends over 14 amino acids. CDR1 is DFQATT, CDR2 SNEGSKA, per germline (reference sequence). One entry per CDR3 protein, called by TCRdb with MiXCR from the RT-PCR reads. The sample yields fewer than 750,000 distinct CDR3 sequences, approximately 14% seen once. Sequenced here: PBMCs from blood, sampled roughly 12 days after vaccination. This clonotype was sampled from a man between 50 and 59 years old who received an inactivated influenza vaccine. This chain uses TRBV20-1 with TRBJ2-7; either TRBD1 or TRBD2 may supply D (5 bases each). The CDR3 sequence: CSASGTLSSYEQYF. In nucleotides, the CDR3 is TGCAGTGCTTCCGGGACCCTGAGCTCCTACGAGCAGTACTTC.